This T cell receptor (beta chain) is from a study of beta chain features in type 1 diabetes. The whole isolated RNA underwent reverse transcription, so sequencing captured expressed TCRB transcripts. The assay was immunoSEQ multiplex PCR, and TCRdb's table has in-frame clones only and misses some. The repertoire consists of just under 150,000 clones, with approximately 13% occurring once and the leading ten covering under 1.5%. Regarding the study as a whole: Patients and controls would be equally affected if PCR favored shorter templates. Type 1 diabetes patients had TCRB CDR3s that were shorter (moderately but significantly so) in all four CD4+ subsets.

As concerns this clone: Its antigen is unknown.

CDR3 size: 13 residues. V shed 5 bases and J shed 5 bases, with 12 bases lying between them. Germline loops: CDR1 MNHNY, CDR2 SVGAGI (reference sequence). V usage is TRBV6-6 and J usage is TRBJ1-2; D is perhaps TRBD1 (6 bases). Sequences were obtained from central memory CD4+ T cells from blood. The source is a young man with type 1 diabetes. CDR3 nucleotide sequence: TGTGCCAGCAGTGCCGACAGGAGATATGGCTACACCTTC. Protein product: CASSADRRYGYTF.